A single sample gave rise to the 19 T cell receptor beta chains below, sequenced in a study of blood T cell repertoires in COVID-19. The data were produced by immunoSEQ multiplex PCR, yet TCRdb's version contains in-frame clones alone and is incomplete. The sample records fewer than 200,000 clones, roughly 85% being singletons. The sample consisted of peripheral blood. The source is a human donor with acute or convalescent COVID-19. The donor label of this sample is uncertain.

The chain links TRBV4-2 to TRBJ1-3; maybe TRBD1 (6 bases). The CDR3 is 18 amino acids. Trimming pared 0 bases from V and 0 bases from J, leaving 15 bases between. CDR1 and CDR2 from the germline V gene are LGHNA and YNFKEQ. The CDR3 DNA follows: TGTGCCAGCAGCCAAGATAGCACCCCGGGACACTCTGGAAACACCATATATTTT. Translated: CASSQDSTPGHSGNTIYF.

V is TRBV11-1 and J is TRBJ2-1, with TRBD2 matching over 8 bases. J gave up 8 bases and V 2 bases, and 8 bases lay outside the gene matches. The germline gives CDR1 SGHAT, CDR2 FQDESV (reference sequence). The CDR3 loop spans 15 amino acids. The CDR3 region has the DNA TGTGCCAGCAGCTTACAAGCGGGGGCTGGGGATGAGCAGTTCTTC. This codes for CASSLQAGAGDEQFF.

CDR3 residues: CAISRQGADEQYF. The CDR3 nucleotides read TGTGCCATCAGTCGACAGGGGGCGGACGAGCAGTACTTC. V gene TRBV10-3 combines with J gene TRBJ2-7; 10 positions agree with TRBD1. CDR1 and CDR2 (germline): ENHRY, SYGVKD. V shed 5 bases, J shed 5 bases, and the junction held 3 bases outside the gene matches. The CDR3 spans 13 residues.

The chain joins TRBV28 to TRBJ1-6; 8 positions agree with TRBD1. Germline V gene data show CDR1 as MDHEN and CDR2 as SYDVKM. The CDR3 sequence is 15 residues long. J gave up 9 bases and V 3 bases, and 7 bases lay outside the gene matches. Here the CDR3 reads CASSLMDRDSSPLHF. The CDR3 DNA is TGTGCCAGCAGTTTGATGGACAGGGATAGTTCACCCCTCCACTTT.

DNA for the CDR3: TGTGCCAGCTCACCAGAGGGGGATGCGGGCCGGGGCTACACCTTC. Its protein is CASSPEGDAGRGYTF. V usage is TRBV18 and J usage is TRBJ1-2, with D maybe TRBD1 (6 bases). The CDR3 is 15 amino acids. The germline gives CDR1 KGHSH, CDR2 LQKENI. Trimming pared 2 bases from V and 8 bases from J, leaving 18 bases between.

The chain couples TRBV10-3 to TRBJ2-1; maybe TRBD1 (5 bases). This CDR3 has 12 residues. Germline CDR1 and CDR2: ENHRY and SYGVKD. V was shortened by 8 bases and J by 4 bases, with 9 bases between the two germline ends. The CDR3 is CAILRQYNEQFF. CDR3 coding DNA: TGTGCCATCCTGAGACAGTACAATGAGCAGTTCTTC.

The chain carries TRBV19 and TRBJ2-3; 9 bases are shared with TRBD2. The CDR3 is 18 residues long. The V segment lost 0 bases and the J segment 2 bases; nucleotides outside the gene matches: 9. Germline V gene sequence: CDR1 LNHDA, CDR2 SQIVND (reference sequence). The CDR3, as DNA: TGTGCCAGTAGTATAGACGGTAATAGCGGGGGCTTCACAGATACGCAGTATTTT. Translating gives CASSIDGNSGGFTDTQYF.

This chain connects TRBV9 to TRBJ2-7; weak D call: TRBD2 (6 bases). The CDR3 loop spans 20 amino acids. V was cut by 0 bases and J by 4 bases, with 29 bases left in between. Germline lookup yields CDR1 SGDLS and CDR2 YYNGEE. The CDR3 loop reads CASSVESHFGVAGRDYEQYF. The CDR3 nucleotides are TGTGCCAGCAGCGTAGAATCCCACTTCGGGGTGGCGGGACGGGATTACGAGCAGTACTTC.

CDR3 amino acids: CASNEGRGSNQPQHF. As DNA, the CDR3 is TGTGCCAGTAACGAGGGGAGGGGGAGCAATCAGCCCCAGCATTTT. The V gene is TRBV19, the J gene TRBJ1-5; possible D gene TRBD1, 6 bases. This CDR3 is built from 15 residues. The V gene's germline CDR1 is LNHDA and CDR2 SQIVND (reference sequence). Trimming removed 7 bases from V and 1 base from J, with 14 bases in between. Together with reference TRBV19 and TRBJ1-5, the CDR3 gives the full variable domain: DGGITQSPKYLFRKEGQNVTLSCEQNLNHDAMYWYRQDPGQGLRLIYYSQIVNDFQKGDIAEGYSVSREKKESFPLTVTSAQKNPTAFYLCASNEGRGSNQPQHFGDGTRLSIL.

The rearrangement joins TRBV6-6 to TRBJ2-7; 9 bases are a match to TRBD2. V shed 4 bases and J 6 bases; nucleotides not matched to a gene: 7. Germline CDR1 MNHNY, CDR2 SVGAGI (reference sequence). CDR3 size: 14 residues. As DNA, the CDR3 is TGTGCCAGCAGTTTAGCGGGGGAGACATCCGAGCAGTACTTC. Translating gives CASSLAGETSEQYF.

CDR3 nucleotides: TGTGCCAGCTCACCGACTCCGGACAGGGACGCCATATGGACCCAGTACTTC. Protein product: CASSPTPDRDAIWTQYF. This rearrangement joins TRBV18 to TRBJ2-5, with 8 bases that match TRBD1. Germline loops: CDR1 KGHSH, CDR2 LQKENI. V gave up 3 bases and J gave up 7 bases; unmatched junction bases: 16. This CDR3 spans 17 amino acids.

The rearrangement uses TRBV7-2 and TRBJ1-1; possibly TRBD1 for D (5 bases). The V gene lost 5 bases and the J gene lost 4 bases, with 14 bases spanning the gap. From germline, CDR1 is SGHTA and CDR2 FQGNSA. This CDR3 has 14 residues. The CDR3 is CASSGGIRATEAFF. DNA for the CDR3: TGTGCCAGCAGCGGGGGGATAAGGGCCACTGAAGCTTTCTTT.

This chain uses TRBV5-1 with TRBJ1-2; a weak D match, TRBD1 (6 bases). The CDR3 has 16 residues. The germline gives CDR1 SGHRS, CDR2 YFSETQ. Trimming pared 0 bases from V and 4 bases from J, leaving 16 bases between. CDR3 sequence: CASSLVVGAKIYGYTF. CDR3 in DNA: TGCGCCAGCAGCTTGGTTGTGGGGGCGAAAATCTATGGCTACACCTTC.

The rearrangement links TRBV29-1 to TRBJ1-2; possibly TRBD1 for D (5 bases). The CDR3 extends over 14 amino acids. The V end was cut by 8 bases, the J end by 4 bases, with 20 bases between. CDR1 is SQVTM and CDR2 is ANQGSEA in the germline V gene. CDR3 amino acids: CSSTLWGSSYGYTF. The CDR3 DNA is TGCAGCTCCACCCTCTGGGGCTCGAGCTATGGCTACACCTTC.

The V and J genes are TRBV2 and TRBJ2-7, with 11 bases lining up with TRBD2. The CDR3 has 15 amino acids. Germline values: CDR1 SNHLY, CDR2 FYNNEI. J gave up 2 bases and V 3 bases, and 3 bases lay outside the gene matches. The CDR3 protein is CASSDVSGGAYEQYF. The CDR3 DNA is TGTGCCAGCAGTGATGTTAGCGGGGGGGCCTACGAGCAGTACTTC. The complete variable domain, with remaining parts taken from reference TRBV2 and TRBJ2-7, reads EPEVTQTPSHQVTQMGQEVILRCVPISNHLYFYWYRQILGQKVEFLVSFYNNEISEKSEIFDDQFSVERPDGSNFTLKIRSTKLEDSAMYFCASSDVSGGAYEQYFGPGTRLTVT.

The rearrangement links TRBV5-1 to TRBJ1-1; D is undetermined. V was trimmed by 4 bases and J by 7 bases, leaving 14 bases between them. The CDR3 is 13 residues long. In germline, CDR1 is SGHRS, CDR2 YFSETQ. Here the CDR3 reads CASSVQGRGEAFF. In DNA, the CDR3 is TGCGCCAGCAGCGTACAAGGACGGGGTGAAGCTTTCTTT.

This sequence joins TRBV21-1 and TRBJ1-5. TRBV21-1 is listed as a pseudogene. The CDR3 has 16 residues. The CDR3 coding sequence is TGTGCCAGCAGCAAAGGAGCGAGGGCCAACAATCAGCCCCAGCATTTT. Translation gives CASSKGARANNQPQHF.

The V call is TRBV4-3, the J call TRBJ1-2, with TRBD1 as a possible D gene (6 bases). The CDR3 is 15 residues long. Germline CDR1 is LGHNA and CDR2 is YSLEER. Between the trimmed V and J ends, which lost 2 bases and 5 bases, there was a span of 15 bases. The CDR3 is CASSQSRGGGYGYTF. DNA for the CDR3: TGCGCCAGCAGCCAATCGAGAGGGGGTGGGTATGGCTACACCTTC.

The V gene is TRBV7-2, the J gene TRBJ2-1, with 11 bases fitting TRBD2. The CDR3 loop spans 16 amino acids. In germline, CDR1 is SGHTA, CDR2 FQGNSA. The V segment lost 5 bases and the J segment 4 bases; nucleotides outside the gene matches: 7. Written as DNA, the CDR3 is TGTGCCAGCAGCCCCCCCGGGACTAGCGGTTACAATGAGCAGTTCTTC. It specifies CASSPPGTSGYNEQFF.